This is a list of T cell receptor beta chains from one sample in a study of blood T cell repertoires in COVID-19. Using immunoSEQ multiplex PCR, the repertoire was profiled, and TCRdb retains in-frame clones only, with some absent. Here the sample spans roughly 190,000 clones, about 70% being singletons. The sequenced material came from peripheral blood. Source of these receptors: a woman in her forties or fifties with active or convalescent COVID-19. Each CDR3 is given with its conserved first and last residue. A D gene is named only where the DNA matches it firmly. Some rows have no size entry. The others give once, few or many, or a class for an expanded clone.

TRBV21-1,-,TRBJ2-2,-,TGTGCCAGCAGCAAAGGGTGGCTAGCGGGAGTCACCGGGGAGCTGTTTTTT,CASSKGWLAGVTGELFF
TRBV7-2,-,TRBJ1-4,-,TGTGCCAGCAGCTTTGGGCATGCTAATGAAAAACTGTTTTTT,CASSFGHANEKLFF
TRBV10-3,few,TRBJ1-2,-,TGTGCCATGTCCAGAGGCATGACAGACTATGGCTACACCTTC,CAMSRGMTDYGYTF
TRBV3-1/TRBV3-2,-,TRBJ1-3,-,TGTGCCAGCAGTGCATTAAGGGGAAGTGGAAACACCATATATTTT,CASSALRGSGNTIYF
TRBV6-5,-,TRBJ1-2,TRBD1,TGTGCCAGCAGTACCCGACAGGGGAACTATGGCTACACCTTC,CASSTRQGNYGYTF
TRBV5-6,-,TRBJ1-1,TRBD1,TGTGCCAGCAGCTTGCAAGGGGGCGAAGCTTTCTTT,CASSLQGGEAFF
TRBV4-3,-,TRBJ1-1,-,TGCGCCAGCAGCCAAATACAGGGTGAAGCTTTCTTT,CASSQIQGEAFF
TRBV5-1,-,TRBJ2-1,TRBD2,TGCGCCAGCAGCTCCACCGGAGCGGGAGCCCGCAATGAGCAGTTCTTC,CASSSTGAGARNEQFF
TRBV6-5,-,TRBJ2-7,TRBD1,TGTGCCAGCAGTTACCAAGGACAGGGCTCCGAGCAGTACTTC,CASSYQGQGSEQYF
TRBV7-9,-,TRBJ2-1,-,TGTGCCAGCAGCTTAGATAGGGGTTACAATGAGCAGTTCTTC,CASSLDRGYNEQFF
TRBV7-2,once,TRBJ2-5,-,TGTGCCAGCAGCCCGGGGGAGACCCAGTACTTC,CASSPGETQYF
TRBV3-1/TRBV3-2,-,TRBJ1-3,TRBD1,TGTGCCAGCAGCAAGCCCGGGACAGGGTACTCTGGAAACACCATATATTTT,CASSKPGTGYSGNTIYF
TRBV7-2,-,TRBJ1-1,TRBD1,TGTGCCAGCAGCTTAGAGGGGGCGGGAGGCACTGAAGCTTTCTTT,CASSLEGAGGTEAFF
TRBV27,once,TRBJ1-2,TRBD1,TGTGCCAGCAGGAGACAGGGCTCCGCCGAACCCTTCTTATTC,CASRRQGSAEPFLF
TRBV4-2,-,TRBJ1-5,-,TGTGCCAGCAGCCAAGAAAACGGACTCAATCAGCCCCAGCATTTT,CASSQENGLNQPQHF
TRBV30,-,TRBJ1-5,TRBD1,TGTGCCTGGAGTGATCGGGACAGGGGTAGCAATCAGCCCCAGCATTTT,CAWSDRDRGSNQPQHF
TRBV5-1,-,TRBJ2-1,TRBD1,TGCGCCAGCAGCGTACAGGGGGGCATTTACAATGAGCAGTTCTTC,CASSVQGGIYNEQFF
TRBV5-1,-,TRBJ2-7,TRBD2,TGCGCCAGCAGCTGGGGTCTAGCGGGGTTATCCTACGAGCAGTACTTC,CASSWGLAGLSYEQYF
TRBV6-1,many,TRBJ1-4,-,TGTGCCAGCAGTGAAGGCTGGGCGAACAAGGAAAAACTGTTTTTT,CASSEGWANKEKLFF
TRBV5-1,-,TRBJ1-1,TRBD1,TGCGCCAGCAGCGGAACGACAGGGCCGAACACTGAAGCTTTCTTT,CASSGTTGPNTEAFF
TRBV19,-,TRBJ1-2,TRBD1,TGTGCCAGTAGTACTACAGGGGGCGCGGCGTATGGCTACACCTTC,CASSTTGGAAYGYTF
TRBV6-6,-,TRBJ1-6,TRBD1,TGTGCCAGCACTCAAAGACAACAGGGGTGGGGATCACCCCTCCACTTT,CASTQRQQGWGSPLHF
TRBV5-3,-,TRBJ1-1,-,TGTGCCAGAAGCTTGGGACCGGGGGCTGAAGCTTTCTTT,CARSLGPGAEAFF
TRBV9,many,TRBJ1-1,TRBD1,TGTGCCAGCAGCCCTTGGACAGGGGACACTGAAGCTTTCTTT,CASSPWTGDTEAFF
TRBV10-1,-,TRBJ1-2,-,TGCGCCAGCAGTGAGTCCAGGGTAAGCCCTTATGGCTACACCTTC,CASSESRVSPYGYTF
TRBV7-2,-,TRBJ2-3,TRBD2,TGTGCCAGCAGCTTCGGGGGGGCAGCTGGAGATACGCAGTATTTT,CASSFGGAAGDTQYF
TRBV19,-,TRBJ2-1,-,TGTGCCAGTAGTATACTTGGACAGACCTCTGGATACAATGAGCAGTTCTTC,CASSILGQTSGYNEQFF
TRBV9,-,TRBJ1-3,-,TGTGCCAGCAGCGCGCCACAGGGATCGTCTGGAAACACCATATATTTT,CASSAPQGSSGNTIYF
TRBV4-2,-,TRBJ2-3,-,TGTGCCAGCAGCCAAGAAGGGGCTGGTCTGGATACGCAGTATTTT,CASSQEGAGLDTQYF
TRBV5-8,-,TRBJ1-5,TRBD1,TGTGCCAGCAGCCTCGGGACAGATAGCAATCAGCCCCAGCATTTT,CASSLGTDSNQPQHF
TRBV7-9,-,TRBJ2-1,-,TGTGCCAGCAGCTTTAGGGGCAATGAGCAGTTCTTC,CASSFRGNEQFF
TRBV3-1/TRBV3-2,-,TRBJ1-1,-,TGTGCCAGCAGCCAAGAAGAGAGGACTGAAGCTTTCTTT,CASSQEERTEAFF
TRBV5-1,-,TRBJ2-5,-,TGCGCCAGCAGTCCATCCCCGGCTGGGGGGCAAGAGACCCAGTACTTC,CASSPSPAGGQETQYF
TRBV14,-,TRBJ2-7,-,TGTGCCAGCAGCCAAGGGTGGGTTCCTTCGGGCGAGCAGTACTTC,CASSQGWVPSGEQYF
TRBV15,-,TRBJ1-1,-,TGTGCCACCAGCAGTGACCCCGGGAGAGCAGCTTTCTTT,CATSSDPGRAAFF
TRBV2,-,TRBJ2-2,TRBD2,TGTGCCAGCAGGTTAGCGGGAGTTGCCGGGGAGCTGTTTTTT,CASRLAGVAGELFF
TRBV7-8,few,TRBJ2-5,-,TGTGCCAGCAGCCCGGAGGGGTCTAGCATGGAGACCCAGTACTTC,CASSPEGSSMETQYF
TRBV5-8,-,TRBJ1-5,-,TGTGCCAGCGGAGGACAGCTGAATCAGCCCCAGCATTTT,CASGGQLNQPQHF
TRBV3-1/TRBV3-2,few,TRBJ2-3,-,TGTGCCAGCAGCCAAGGGGAATGGGCTAGCGAAAGGTATTTT,CASSQGEWASERYF
TRBV6-6,-,TRBJ1-6,TRBD1,TGTGCCAGCAGTCCCCGGGGACAGAAGGGGGATTCACCCCTCCACTTT,CASSPRGQKGDSPLHF
TRBV30,-,TRBJ2-7,TRBD1,TGTGCCTGGGGAAAGGGACAGGGAAATTACGAGCAGTACTTC,CAWGKGQGNYEQYF
TRBV9,few,TRBJ1-1,-,TGTGCCAGCAGCGCCCGGGGAGGGGTGAACACTGAAGCTTTCTTT,CASSARGGVNTEAFF
TRBV7-8,-,TRBJ2-7,TRBD1,TGTGCCAGCAGCGTGTGGACAGGGGTAGGGGAGCAGTACTTC,CASSVWTGVGEQYF
TRBV4-3,-,TRBJ2-3,TRBD2,TGCGCCAGCAGCCCCCGGCTAGCGGGAGGGCGGGATACGCAGTATTTT,CASSPRLAGGRDTQYF
TRBV19,many,TRBJ2-7,-,TGTGCCAGTAGCCCACGGACTCCCCCATACGAGCAGTACTTC,CASSPRTPPYEQYF
TRBV6-2/TRBV6-3,-,TRBJ2-1,-,TGTGCCAGCAGTTACTCGGTTCTGGGTCCGGGAGTAATCAATGAGCAGTTCTTC,CASSYSVLGPGVINEQFF
TRBV3-1/TRBV3-2,-,TRBJ2-2,-,TGTGCCAGCAGCCAGGGCGGGGTGGTCGGGGAGCTGTTTTTT,CASSQGGVVGELFF
TRBV9,-,TRBJ2-3,TRBD2,TGTGCCAGCAGCGTAGCGACTAGCGCAGATACGCAGTATTTT,CASSVATSADTQYF